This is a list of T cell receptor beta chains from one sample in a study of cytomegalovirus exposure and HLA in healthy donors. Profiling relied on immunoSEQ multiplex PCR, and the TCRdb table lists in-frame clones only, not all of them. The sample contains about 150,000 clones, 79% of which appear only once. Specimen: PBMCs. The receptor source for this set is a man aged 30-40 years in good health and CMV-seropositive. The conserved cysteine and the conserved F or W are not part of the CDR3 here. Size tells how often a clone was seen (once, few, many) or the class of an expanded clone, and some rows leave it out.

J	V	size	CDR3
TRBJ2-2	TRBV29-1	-	SVDLGGRVTGELF
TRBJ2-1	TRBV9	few	ASSSGQGVRNEQF
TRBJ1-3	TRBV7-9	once	VSSLADRDT
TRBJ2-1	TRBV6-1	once	ASSSQGLDEQF
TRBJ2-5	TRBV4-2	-	ASSRLSGGEQETQY
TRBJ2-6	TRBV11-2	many	ASSTAGAAGANVLT
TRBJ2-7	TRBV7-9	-	ASSSGGGGEQY
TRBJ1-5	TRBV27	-	ASSLGGGYYSNQPQH
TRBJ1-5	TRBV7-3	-	ASSPGTVGNQPQH
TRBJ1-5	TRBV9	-	ASSEGGPSSNQPQH
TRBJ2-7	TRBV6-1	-	ASSEPGLTYEQY
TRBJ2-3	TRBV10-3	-	AISESRTSATDTQY
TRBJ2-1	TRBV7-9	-	ASSSDRVAYNEQF
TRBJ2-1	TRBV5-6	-	ASRFGQGVSYNEQF
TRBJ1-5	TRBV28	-	ASSFSRSGSQPQH
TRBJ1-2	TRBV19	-	ASSVQGTPYGYT
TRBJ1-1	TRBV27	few	ASSSGTGPTEAF
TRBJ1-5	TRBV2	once	ASSGTGTRNQPQH
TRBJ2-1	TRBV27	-	ASSFYSSYNEQF
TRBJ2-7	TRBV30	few	AWGGGTYEQY
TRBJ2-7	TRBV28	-	ASSSGLPPYEQY
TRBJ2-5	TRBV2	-	ASTMQRLQETQY
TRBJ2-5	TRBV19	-	ASSIAVGETQY
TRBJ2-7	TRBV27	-	ASSLASGYEQY